This T cell receptor beta chain appears in the sequencing data of a study of blood T cell repertoires in COVID-19. Overall study: Donors in the United States, Italy and Spain gave samples during acute or convalescent COVID-19. PBMCs, B-cell-depleted T cells, or T cells were the source of the cDNA or gDNA that made up the material.

Unmatched junction bases numbered 17, after V lost 0 bases and J lost 3 bases. Germline V lookup: CDR1 LGHNT, CDR2 FRNRAP. The CDR3 length is 19 residues. Authors' processing steps: Estimation of nucleated cell counts relied on the amplification of reference gene primers. TCRdb's copy holds only in-frame clones and misses some; the assay was immunoSEQ multiplex PCR. V and J calls and clone size follow that table, whereas D and trimming were derived from the DNA. The table lists 70,000 to 95,000 clones, 85% to 95% of them singletons. The sequenced sample was peripheral blood. The chain employs TRBV12-5 and TRBJ2-7; the match to TRBD1 covers 7 bases. The source is a woman between 55 and 75 years old with active COVID-19. CDR3 nucleotides: TGTGCTAGTGGTTTGGTAAAAATACTCTCGGGACAGATAAACTACGAGCAGTACTTC. Translated: CASGLVKILSGQINYEQYF.